This is a list of T cell receptor beta chains from one sample in a study of shared clonotypes between healthy human individuals. Sequencing used immunoSEQ multiplex PCR; TCRdb keeps in-frame clones, though not all of them. Of just over 2,000,000 clones listed, 85% to 95% were seen once; the top ten hold more than 0.95%. The source material was naive CD8+ T cells sorted from blood. The origin of the receptors is a man between 18 and 35 years old in good health. Both conserved end residues are part of each CDR3. The D gene is left open where the match is weak. A clone size is listed for some rows: how often the clone was seen (once, few, many), or a class if it is expanded.

few	TRBJ1-5	TRBV7-9	.	TGTGCCAGCAGCCTAGCGGGTCAGCCCCAGCATTTT	CASSLAGQPQHF
.	TRBJ2-3	TRBV9	.	TGTGCCAGCAGCCCTGAGGGGAGAGGGGACTCCTTATTGAGCACAGATACGCAGTATTTT	CASSPEGRGDSLLSTDTQYF
.	TRBJ2-7	TRBV20-1	.	TGCAGTGTATGGCACTACGAGCAGTACTTC	CSVWHYEQYF
.	TRBJ2-3	TRBV7-9	TRBD2	TGTGCCAGCAGCACAGGGACTAGCGGGAGCACAGATACGCAGTATTTT	CASSTGTSGSTDTQYF
once	TRBJ2-7	TRBV29-1	TRBD1	TGCAGCGTTGAGGACAGGTCCTACGAGCAGTACTTC	CSVEDRSYEQYF
.	TRBJ2-5	TRBV28	TRBD1	TGTGCCAGCAGTTTCAGGGGGCCAGAGACCCAGTACTTC	CASSFRGPETQYF
.	TRBJ2-7	TRBV10-2	TRBD2	TGCGCCAGCAGTGATCTAGCGGGGGGCTACGAGCAGTACTTC	CASSDLAGGYEQYF
.	TRBJ2-1	TRBV5-6	TRBD2	TGTGCCAGCAGCTTAGGGCTAGCGGGAGGGCCTACATACAATGAGCAGTTCTTC	CASSLGLAGGPTYNEQFF
.	TRBJ2-3	TRBV30	.	TGTGCCTGGAGTGTAATGGACCCCACAGATACGCAGTATTTT	CAWSVMDPTDTQYF
few	TRBJ2-7	TRBV2	TRBD1	TGTGCCAGCAGTGACGACAGGGCCGAGCAGTACTTC	CASSDDRAEQYF
once	TRBJ2-2	TRBV6-6	.	TGTGCCAGCAGTTACGCGAATGTCGGGGAGCTGTTTTTT	CASSYANVGELFF
.	TRBJ1-1	TRBV27	.	TGTGCCAGCAGTTTATTTGGGGCCACTGAAGCTTTCTTT	CASSLFGATEAFF
few	TRBJ1-2	TRBV4-2	.	TGTGCCAGCAGCGACGAGCAGGGAATCTACTATGGCTACACCTTC	CASSDEQGIYYGYTF
.	TRBJ1-2	TRBV4-1	.	TGCGCCAGCAGCCAAGATAACAGGGTGGAGGGCTACACCTTC	CASSQDNRVEGYTF
.	TRBJ1-1	TRBV9	.	TGTGCCAGCACCTTCCCTTTCCTGGGACGGACTTTCGTGATGAACACTGAAGCTTTCTTT	CASTFPFLGRTFVMNTEAFF
.	TRBJ2-7	TRBV6-1	.	TGTGCCAGCAGTATTGGGCAGGGGTCCTTCTACGAGCAGTACTTC	CASSIGQGSFYEQYF
.	TRBJ2-7	TRBV2	TRBD2	TGTGCCAGCAGCCCGGGGGGTCTCACCTACGAGCAGTACTTC	CASSPGGLTYEQYF
once	TRBJ2-7	TRBV6-5	TRBD2	TGTGCCAGCAGTCGCGGGACTAGCGGGGGTGGGGAGCAGTACTTC	CASSRGTSGGGEQYF
.	TRBJ2-7	TRBV29-1	.	TGCAGCGTACAGAAGGACTCCCCGTCCTACGAGCAGTACTTC	CSVQKDSPSYEQYF
.	TRBJ2-5	TRBV14	.	TGTGCCAGCAGCCAAGAGGAGATTCTGGGGGGCCGGGAGACCCAGTACTTC	CASSQEEILGGRETQYF
.	TRBJ1-1	TRBV15	.	TGTGCCACCAGTGACTTTGATTTAGCCGGCACTGAAGCTTTCTTT	CATSDFDLAGTEAFF
.	TRBJ1-6	TRBV5-1	.	TGCGCCAGCAGCCGTACCGGGCCCGCTGATACCTTTAATTCACCCCTCCACTTT	CASSRTGPADTFNSPLHF
.	TRBJ1-5	TRBV27	.	TGTGCCAGCACCTCCCGGGGAGGGGTCGCTCAGCCCCAGCATTTT	CASTSRGGVAQPQHF
.	TRBJ2-6	TRBV19	.	TGTGCCAGTAGTTCATACTCTGGGGCCAACGTCCTGACTTTC	CASSSYSGANVLTF
.	TRBJ2-7	TRBV5-1	TRBD1	TGCGCCAGCAGCGTTACCGGGACAGCGTACGAGCAGTACTTC	CASSVTGTAYEQYF
.	TRBJ2-1	TRBV5-6	.	TGTGCCAGCAGCTTTGCCTCCTACAATGAGCAGTTCTTC	CASSFASYNEQFF
.	TRBJ1-1	TRBV29-1	.	TGCAGCGTTGAGGAGCTAACTGAAGCTTTCTTT	CSVEELTEAFF
.	TRBJ2-5	TRBV28	.	TGTGCCAGCACCACGTACGCCGGGGCGGAGACCCAGTACTTC	CASTTYAGAETQYF
once	TRBJ1-1	TRBV29-1	.	TGCAGCGTTGAAGATCGCGGTGAACCTGAAGCTTTCTTT	CSVEDRGEPEAFF
.	TRBJ1-1	TRBV6-1	TRBD1	TGTGCCAGCAGTTTGGGACAGGGAGAAGCTTTCTTT	CASSLGQGEAFF
.	TRBJ1-1	TRBV6-6	.	TGTGCCAGCAGCCTAAGCGGGGCTTCGAACACTGAAGCTTTCTTT	CASSLSGASNTEAFF
.	TRBJ2-7	TRBV7-2	.	TGTGCCAGCAGCTTTGGAATTTCCTACGAGCAGTACTTC	CASSFGISYEQYF
.	TRBJ1-3	TRBV5-8	.	TGTGCCAGCAGCCTTGAGGGGTACAACTCTGGAAACACCATATATTTT	CASSLEGYNSGNTIYF
.	TRBJ2-7	TRBV19	TRBD1	TGTGCCAGTAGTCCTTCGACAGGGAACGGCTACGAGCAGTACTTC	CASSPSTGNGYEQYF
.	TRBJ2-1	TRBV27	.	TGTGCCAGCAGTTTAGGAGCGGAGCCCTACAATGAGCAGTTCTTC	CASSLGAEPYNEQFF
.	TRBJ2-5	TRBV28	.	TGTGCCAGCAGTTTCCCCCGGACTCCCGAAGTTCGGGAGACCCAGTACTTC	CASSFPRTPEVRETQYF
.	TRBJ2-2	TRBV28	TRBD1	TGTGCCAGCACCTGGGCGGGACAGGGTAGGACCGGGGAGCTGTTTTTT	CASTWAGQGRTGELFF
.	TRBJ2-7	TRBV4-1	TRBD1	TGCGCCAGCAGCCACTTACAGGGGACCTACGAGCAGTACTTC	CASSHLQGTYEQYF
.	TRBJ1-4	TRBV4-3	TRBD1	TGCGCCAGCAGCCACCTAGGACAGGCAACTAATGAAAAACTGTTTTTT	CASSHLGQATNEKLFF
.	TRBJ1-4	TRBV5-4	TRBD1	TGTGCCAGCAGCCTACAGGGGGCTGGGTATGAAAAACTGTTTTTT	CASSLQGAGYEKLFF
once	TRBJ2-7	TRBV5-1	.	TGCGCCAGCAGCTTGGCCGGGATCTACGAGCAGTACTTC	CASSLAGIYEQYF
.	TRBJ2-3	TRBV5-1	.	TGCGCCAGCAGCTTGTCGCGGACCCCAGGCACAGATACGCAGTATTTT	CASSLSRTPGTDTQYF
.	TRBJ2-3	TRBV11-2	.	TGTGCCAGCACCCTTGGACTCACCAGCACAGATACGCAGTATTTT	CASTLGLTSTDTQYF
.	TRBJ2-7	TRBV27	TRBD2	TGTGCCAGCAGTTTAATTCGGGTTAGCGGGACGGGCGAGCAGTACTTC	CASSLIRVSGTGEQYF
.	TRBJ1-1	TRBV9	.	TGTGCCAGCAGCGTGGGACGGAACACTGAAGCTTTCTTT	CASSVGRNTEAFF
.	TRBJ2-5	TRBV6-1	.	TGTGCCAGCAGTCCCCAGGGGTTTCAGACCCAGTACTTC	CASSPQGFQTQYF
.	TRBJ2-7	TRBV5-4	.	TGTGCCAGCAGCACGGGAATAAACGAGCAGTACTTC	CASSTGINEQYF
.	TRBJ2-1	TRBV7-2	.	TGTGCCAGCAGCCCACTGGGGGCTTCGGAGGCTCTTGGGAATGAGCAGTTCTTC	CASSPLGASEALGNEQFF
once	TRBJ2-1	TRBV4-1	TRBD2	TGCGCCAGCAGCGCCATACGGGGGGATGAGCAGTTCTTC	CASSAIRGDEQFF
.	TRBJ1-1	TRBV14	.	TGTGCCAGCAGCCAAGATAACCCCACTGAAGCTTTCTTT	CASSQDNPTEAFF
.	TRBJ2-7	TRBV6-5	TRBD2	TGTGCCAGCAGTTCTAGCGGGGGGAACTACGAGCAGTACTTC	CASSSSGGNYEQYF
.	TRBJ1-2	TRBV28	.	TGTGCCAGCAGTTTAATCAACAGTGCAAACTATGGCTACACCTTC	CASSLINSANYGYTF